The 20 T cell receptor beta chains reported below all come from one sample, sequenced in a study of blood T cell repertoires in COVID-19. Sequenced by immunoSEQ multiplex PCR; TCRdb stores in-frame clones only, minus some. This table has over 110,000 clones, roughly four fifths appearing once. Sequencing was carried out using peripheral blood. The receptors originated from a man of 80 years or more with acute or convalescent COVID-19.

The chain links TRBV6-1 to TRBJ1-4; no reliable D call. Trimming shortened V by 1 base and J by 5 bases, and 5 bases separated the two germline ends. There are 13 residues in the CDR3. Germline CDR1 and CDR2: MNHNS and SASEGT. The CDR3 spells CASSEDWNEKLFF. The CDR3 coding sequence is TGTGCCAGCAGTGAAGACTGGAATGAAAAACTGTTTTTT.

V usage is TRBV18 and J usage is TRBJ1-2; D is possibly TRBD1 (5 bases). V dropped 4 bases and J dropped 6 bases, with 15 bases sitting between them. Germline-derived CDR1 and CDR2 are KGHSH and LQKENI. The CDR3 runs 14 residues. The CDR3 DNA sequence: TGTGCCAGCTCACGACCCGGGAGGGGCCATGGCTACACCTTC. It encodes CASSRPGRGHGYTF.

CDR3 region: CASSSGAGSFSGANVLTF. CDR3 sequence (DNA): TGTGCCAGCAGCTCAGGGGCAGGGTCATTCTCTGGGGCCAACGTCCTGACTTTC. The chain joins TRBV5-4 to TRBJ2-6, with D possibly being TRBD1 (6 bases). The CDR3 consists of 18 residues. CDR1 is SGHNT, CDR2 YYREEE, per germline (reference sequence). The V and J ends lost 3 bases and 0 bases respectively, with 16 bases between them.

The chain's CDR3 is CATSDIGQSNTDTQYF. CDR3 in DNA: TGTGCCACCAGTGATATCGGACAGAGCAACACAGATACGCAGTATTTT. This rearrangement joins TRBV24-1 to TRBJ2-3, with D perhaps TRBD1 (6 bases). Germline V gene data show CDR1 as KGHDR and CDR2 as SFDVKD. Trimming removed 3 bases from V and 2 bases from J, with 14 bases in between. The CDR3 extends over 16 amino acids.

The chain combines TRBV10-3 with TRBJ1-2, with unresolved D. Trimming shortened V by 6 bases and J by 2 bases, and 16 bases separated the two germline ends. CDR1 and CDR2 (germline): ENHRY, SYGVKD. The CDR3 spans 15 residues. DNA for the CDR3: TGTGCCATCAGGGTTTCGAGGCGGCCAAACTATGGCTACACCTTC. It encodes CAIRVSRRPNYGYTF.

The J gene is TRBJ1-5, the V gene TRBV9; a weak D match, TRBD1 (6 bases). Trimming left V 0 bases short and J 4 bases short, with 11 bases between. Germline values: CDR1 SGDLS, CDR2 YYNGEE. This CDR3 is 15 amino acids long. In DNA, the CDR3 is TGTGCCAGCAGCGTAGACGGGGACATAAATCAGCCCCAGCATTTT. This translates into CASSVDGDINQPQHF. Full variable domain (outside the CDR3, taken from reference TRBV9 and TRBJ1-5): DSGVTQTPKHLITATGQRVTLRCSPRSGDLSVYWYQQSLDQGLQFLIQYYNGEERAKGNILERFSAQQFPDLHSELNLSSLELGDSALYFCASSVDGDINQPQHFGDGTRLSIL.

The gene calls are TRBV2 and TRBJ2-3; 12 bases map to TRBD2. The CDR3 extends over 17 amino acids. The V gene's germline CDR1 is SNHLY and CDR2 FYNNEI. With 4 bases clipped from V and 1 base from J, the junction kept 6 bases outside the gene matches. The CDR3 region is CASSGLAGGLGTDTQYF. The CDR3 nucleotides are TGTGCCAGCAGTGGTCTAGCGGGGGGGCTGGGCACAGATACGCAGTATTTT.

This clone was counted once. The rearrangement uses TRBV5-6 and TRBJ2-2; TRBD1 matches at 11 bases. This CDR3 contains 15 residues. The junction had 4 bases not matched to a gene; V was cut back by 4 bases and J by 5 bases. In germline, CDR1 is SGHDT, CDR2 YYEEEE. The CDR3 nucleotides read TGTGCCAGCAGCATAGGACAGGGGGCTACCGGGGAGCTGTTTTTT. Residues: CASSIGQGATGELFF.

The V gene is TRBV25-1, the J gene TRBJ1-2, with 7 nucleotides matching TRBD1. This CDR3 contains 15 residues. Germline CDR1 reads MGHDK; CDR2 reads SYGVNS. V lost 1 base and J lost 6; bases outside the gene matches: 8. The CDR3 loop reads CASSEFGRQGHGYTF. The DNA of the CDR3 is TGTGCCAGCAGTGAATTTGGCCGACAGGGTCATGGCTACACCTTC.

The V gene is TRBV20-1, the J gene TRBJ2-1, with a weak D call TRBD2 (5 bases). This CDR3 is built from 11 residues. Germline CDR1 is DFQATT and CDR2 is SNEGSKA (reference sequence). The CDR3 DNA reads as TGCAGCGGGGAAACCTACAATGAGCAGTTCTTC. The encoded protein is CSGETYNEQFF.

V gene TRBV16 combines with J gene TRBJ1-5; perhaps TRBD1 as D (6 bases). There are 14 residues in the CDR3. Germline lookup yields CDR1 KGHSY and CDR2 FQNENV. V was trimmed by 1 base and J by 15 bases, leaving 19 bases between them. This CDR3 is CASSQFQGCPGGHF. The CDR3 DNA reads TGTGCCAGCAGCCAATTCCAGGGGTGCCCGGGGGGGCATTTT.

There are a few counts of this clone. The chain couples TRBV9 to TRBJ1-3, with D possibly TRBD1 on 5 matching bases. This CDR3 region has 15 residues. V lost 4 bases to trimming and J lost 0 bases, with 11 bases between them. The germline CDR1 and CDR2 sequences are SGDLS and YYNGEE. CDR3 region: CASSLDSYSGNTIYF. The CDR3 DNA is TGTGCCAGCAGCTTAGACAGTTACTCTGGAAACACCATATATTTT.

This clone was detected a few times. The CDR3 sequence is CASRRLWSANTGELFF. The CDR3, as DNA: TGTGCCAGCAGGCGACTCTGGTCCGCGAACACCGGGGAGCTGTTTTTT. The chain combines TRBV7-2 with TRBJ2-2, with unresolved D. Germline V gives CDR1 SGHTA, CDR2 FQGNSA. V gave up 6 bases and J gave up 0 bases, with 14 bases separating them. The CDR3 loop spans 16 amino acids.

This chain connects TRBV9 to TRBJ1-6, with 9 nucleotides matching TRBD1. CDR1 is SGDLS, CDR2 YYNGEE, per germline. With 5 bases clipped from V and 10 bases from J, the junction kept 7 bases outside the gene matches. The CDR3 contains 14 residues. The CDR3: CASSPGQGRSPLHF. As DNA, the CDR3 is TGTGCCAGCAGTCCGGGACAGGGAAGATCACCCCTCCACTTT.

This clone was recorded a few times. J is TRBJ1-6 and V is TRBV7-3, with D perhaps matching TRBD1 (5 bases). The length of the CDR3 is 14 residues. Germline loops: CDR1 SGHTA, CDR2 FQGTGA. Deletions cut 1 base from V and 7 bases from J, with 8 bases between. Here the CDR3 reads CASSLRGENSPLHF. CDR3 DNA sequence: TGTGCCAGCAGCTTAAGGGGGGAGAATTCACCCCTCCACTTT.

This clone was seen just once. The V and J genes are TRBV7-9 and TRBJ2-7, with a possible D match to TRBD2 (6 bases). The CDR3 has 14 amino acids. Germline V CDR1 and CDR2: SEHNR, FQNEAQ (reference sequence). Trimming cost V 1 base and J 5 bases, with 12 bases left between them. The CDR3 is CASSLVGSGNEQYF. For the CDR3, the DNA is TGTGCCAGCAGCTTAGTGGGTAGCGGCAACGAGCAGTACTTC.

The chain combines TRBV6-1 with TRBJ2-1; 10 nucleotides align to TRBD1. CDR1 and CDR2 from the germline V gene are MNHNS and SASEGT. This CDR3 has 16 amino acids. Trimming took 4 bases from V and 7 from J; bases not matched to a gene: 10. DNA for the CDR3: TGTGCCAGCAGTGCCCGGAGGACAGGGGGAACTAATGAGCAGTTCTTC. Its translation: CASSARRTGGTNEQFF.

This clone was observed a few times. The J gene is TRBJ2-3, the V gene TRBV6-2 or TRBV6-3, with 9 nucleotides matching TRBD2. The CDR3 consists of 16 residues. Losses at the gene ends were 3 bases for V and 4 bases for J; bases not matched to a gene: 8. Germline lookup yields CDR1 MNHEY and CDR2 SVGEGT. The CDR3 spells CASSYRPSGVADTQYF. CDR3 nucleotide sequence: TGTGCCAGCAGTTATAGGCCTAGCGGGGTCGCAGATACGCAGTATTTT.

This rearrangement joins TRBV30 to TRBJ2-7, with a possible D match to TRBD1 (5 bases). CDR1 is GTSNPN and CDR2 is SVGIG in the germline V gene (reference sequence). The CDR3 runs 12 residues. The V gene lost 5 bases and the J gene lost 2 bases, with 10 bases spanning the gap. CDR3 region: CAWDSQAYEQYF. In nucleotides, the CDR3 is TGTGCCTGGGACAGCCAAGCCTACGAGCAGTACTTC. Combining the CDR3 with reference TRBV30 and TRBJ2-7 gives the whole variable domain SQTIHQWPATLVQPVGSPLSLECTVEGTSNPNLYWYRQAAGRGLQLLFYSVGIGQISSEVPQNLSASRPQDRQFILSSKKLLLSDSGFYLCAWDSQAYEQYFGPGTRLTVT.

The genes are TRBV2 and TRBJ1-6, with D hard to call. The CDR3 extends over 17 amino acids. The germline CDR1 and CDR2 sequences are SNHLY and FYNNEI. V lost 8 bases and J lost 8, with 25 bases in between. This CDR3 reads CASCTRNAPNPDSPLHF. CDR3 DNA sequence: TGTGCCAGCTGCACGCGGAACGCCCCCAACCCTGATTCACCCCTCCACTTT.